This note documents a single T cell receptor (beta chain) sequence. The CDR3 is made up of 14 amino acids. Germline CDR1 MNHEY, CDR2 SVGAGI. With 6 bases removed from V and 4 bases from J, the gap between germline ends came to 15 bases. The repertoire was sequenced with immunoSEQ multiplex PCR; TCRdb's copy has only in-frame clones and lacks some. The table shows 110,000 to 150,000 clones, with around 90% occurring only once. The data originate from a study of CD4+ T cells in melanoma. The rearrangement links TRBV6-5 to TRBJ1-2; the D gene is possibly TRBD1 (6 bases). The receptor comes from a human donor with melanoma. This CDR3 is CASRKQGKSYGYTF. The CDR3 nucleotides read TGTGCCAGCAGGAAACAGGGCAAGAGCTATGGCTACACCTTC.